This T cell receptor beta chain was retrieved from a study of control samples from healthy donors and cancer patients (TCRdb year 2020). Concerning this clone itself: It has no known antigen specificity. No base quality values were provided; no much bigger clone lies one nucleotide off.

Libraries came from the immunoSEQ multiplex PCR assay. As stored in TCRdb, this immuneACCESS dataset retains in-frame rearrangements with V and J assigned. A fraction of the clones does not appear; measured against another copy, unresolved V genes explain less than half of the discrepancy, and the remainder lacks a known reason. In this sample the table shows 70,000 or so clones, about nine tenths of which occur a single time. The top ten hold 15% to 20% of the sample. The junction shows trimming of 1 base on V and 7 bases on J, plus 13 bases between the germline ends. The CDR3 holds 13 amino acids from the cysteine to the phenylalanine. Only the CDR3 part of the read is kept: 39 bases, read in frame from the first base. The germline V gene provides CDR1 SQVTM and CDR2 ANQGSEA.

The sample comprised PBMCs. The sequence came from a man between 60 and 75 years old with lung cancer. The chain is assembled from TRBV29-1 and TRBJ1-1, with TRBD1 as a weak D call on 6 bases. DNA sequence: TGCAGCGTTGAAGGATACGGGGGCTATGAAGCTTTCTTT. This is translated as CSVEGYGGYEAFF.